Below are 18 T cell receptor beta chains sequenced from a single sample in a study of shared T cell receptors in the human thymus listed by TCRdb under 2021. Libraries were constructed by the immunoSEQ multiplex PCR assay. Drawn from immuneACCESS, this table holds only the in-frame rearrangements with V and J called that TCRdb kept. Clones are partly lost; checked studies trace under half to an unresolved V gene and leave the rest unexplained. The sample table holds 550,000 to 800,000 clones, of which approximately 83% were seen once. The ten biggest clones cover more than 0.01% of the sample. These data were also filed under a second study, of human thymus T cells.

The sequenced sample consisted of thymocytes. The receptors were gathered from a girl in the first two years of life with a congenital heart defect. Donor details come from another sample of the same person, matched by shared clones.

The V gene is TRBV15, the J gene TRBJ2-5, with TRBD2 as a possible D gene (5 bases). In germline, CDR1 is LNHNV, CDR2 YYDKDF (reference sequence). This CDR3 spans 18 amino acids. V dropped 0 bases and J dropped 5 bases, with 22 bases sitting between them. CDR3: CATSRDLSSPRGEETQYF. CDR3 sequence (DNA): TGTGCCACCAGCAGAGATCTTAGTAGCCCTCGGGGAGAGGAGACCCAGTACTTC.

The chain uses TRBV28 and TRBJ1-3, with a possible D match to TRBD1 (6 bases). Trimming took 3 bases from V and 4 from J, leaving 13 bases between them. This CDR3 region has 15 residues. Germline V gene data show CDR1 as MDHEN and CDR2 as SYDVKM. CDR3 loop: CASSLSAGTGNTIYF. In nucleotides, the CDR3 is TGTGCCAGCAGTTTGTCCGCCGGGACAGGAAACACCATATATTTT.

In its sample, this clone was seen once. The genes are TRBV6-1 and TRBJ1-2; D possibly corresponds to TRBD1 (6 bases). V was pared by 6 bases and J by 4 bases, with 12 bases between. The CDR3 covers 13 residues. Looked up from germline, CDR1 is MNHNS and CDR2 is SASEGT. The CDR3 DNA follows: TGTGCCAGCAGAGGGGGACCGATCTATGGCTACACCTTC. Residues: CASRGGPIYGYTF.

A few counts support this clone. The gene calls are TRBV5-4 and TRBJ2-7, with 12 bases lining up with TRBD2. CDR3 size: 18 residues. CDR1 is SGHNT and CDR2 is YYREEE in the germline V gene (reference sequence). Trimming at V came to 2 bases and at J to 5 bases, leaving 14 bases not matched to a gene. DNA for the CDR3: TGTGCCAGCAGCTTTGGCGACTCTAGCGGGGGGGCGGGCAACGAGCAGTACTTC. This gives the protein CASSFGDSSGGAGNEQYF.

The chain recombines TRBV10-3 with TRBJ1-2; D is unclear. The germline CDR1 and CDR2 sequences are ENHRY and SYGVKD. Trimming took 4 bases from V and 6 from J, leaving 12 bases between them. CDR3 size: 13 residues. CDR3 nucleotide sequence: TGTGCCATCAGTGGGCCTCGGAGGCATGGCTACACCTTC. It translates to CAISGPRRHGYTF.

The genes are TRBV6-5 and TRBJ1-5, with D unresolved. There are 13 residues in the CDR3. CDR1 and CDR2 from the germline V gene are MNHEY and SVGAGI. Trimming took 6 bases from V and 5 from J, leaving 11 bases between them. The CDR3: CASSKDLDQPQHF. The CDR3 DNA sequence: TGTGCCAGCAGCAAAGATCTAGATCAGCCCCAGCATTTT.

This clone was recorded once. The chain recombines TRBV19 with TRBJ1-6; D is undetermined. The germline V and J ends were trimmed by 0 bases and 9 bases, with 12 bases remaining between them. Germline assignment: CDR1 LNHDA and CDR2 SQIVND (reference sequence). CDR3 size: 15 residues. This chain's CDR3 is CASSIDARFSSPLHF. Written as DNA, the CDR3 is TGTGCCAGTAGTATAGATGCCAGGTTCAGTTCACCCCTCCACTTT.

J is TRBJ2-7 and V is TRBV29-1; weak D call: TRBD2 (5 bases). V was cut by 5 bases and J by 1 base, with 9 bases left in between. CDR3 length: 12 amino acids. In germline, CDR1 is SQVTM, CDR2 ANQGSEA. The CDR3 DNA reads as TGCAGCGTTTGGACTGCTTCCTACGAGCAGTACTTC. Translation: CSVWTASYEQYF.

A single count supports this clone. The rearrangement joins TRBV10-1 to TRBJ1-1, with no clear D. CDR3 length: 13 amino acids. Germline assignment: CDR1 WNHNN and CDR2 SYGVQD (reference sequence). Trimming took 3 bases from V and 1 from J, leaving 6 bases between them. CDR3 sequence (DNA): TGCGCCAGCAGTGACCAGGAGAACACTGAAGCTTTCTTT. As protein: CASSDQENTEAFF.

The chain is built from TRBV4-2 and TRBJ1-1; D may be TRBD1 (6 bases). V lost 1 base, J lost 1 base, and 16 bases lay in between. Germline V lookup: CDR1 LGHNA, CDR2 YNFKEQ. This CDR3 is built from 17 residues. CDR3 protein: CASSQAPSQGQNTEAFF. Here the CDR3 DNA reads TGTGCCAGCAGCCAAGCCCCCAGCCAGGGACAGAACACTGAAGCTTTCTTT.

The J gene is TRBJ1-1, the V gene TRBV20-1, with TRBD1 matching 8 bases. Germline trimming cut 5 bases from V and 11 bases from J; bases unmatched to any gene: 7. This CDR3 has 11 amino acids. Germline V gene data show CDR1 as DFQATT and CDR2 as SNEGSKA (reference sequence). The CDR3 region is CSAVPTGEAFF. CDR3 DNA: TGCAGTGCTGTTCCGACAGGGGAGGCTTTCTTT.

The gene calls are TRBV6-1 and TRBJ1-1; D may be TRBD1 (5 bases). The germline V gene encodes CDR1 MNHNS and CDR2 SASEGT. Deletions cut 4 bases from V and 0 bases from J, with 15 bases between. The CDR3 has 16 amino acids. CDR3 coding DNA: TGTGCCAGCAGTGGTAGGACACATATATTGAACACTGAAGCTTTCTTT. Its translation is CASSGRTHILNTEAFF.

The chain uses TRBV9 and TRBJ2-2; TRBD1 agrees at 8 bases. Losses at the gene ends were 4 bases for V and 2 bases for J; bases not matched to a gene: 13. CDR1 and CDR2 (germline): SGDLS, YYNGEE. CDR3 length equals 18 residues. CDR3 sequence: CASSTPAGGLANTGELFF. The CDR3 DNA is TGTGCCAGCAGCACCCCGGCAGGGGGCCTAGCCAACACCGGGGAGCTGTTTTTT.

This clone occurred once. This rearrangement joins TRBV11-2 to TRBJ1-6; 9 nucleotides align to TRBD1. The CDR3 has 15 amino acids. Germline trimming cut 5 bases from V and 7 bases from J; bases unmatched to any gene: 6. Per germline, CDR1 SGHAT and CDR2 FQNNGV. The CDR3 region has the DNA TGTGCCAGCAGCGATAAGGGACAGGGAAATTCACCCCTCCACTTT. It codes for CASSDKGQGNSPLHF. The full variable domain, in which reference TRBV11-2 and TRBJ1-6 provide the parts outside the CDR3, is EAGVAQSPRYKIIEKRQSVAFWCNPISGHATLYWYQQILGQGPKLLIQFQNNGVVDDSQLPKDRFSAERLKGVDSTLKIQPAKLEDSAVYLCASSDKGQGNSPLHFGNGTRLTVT.

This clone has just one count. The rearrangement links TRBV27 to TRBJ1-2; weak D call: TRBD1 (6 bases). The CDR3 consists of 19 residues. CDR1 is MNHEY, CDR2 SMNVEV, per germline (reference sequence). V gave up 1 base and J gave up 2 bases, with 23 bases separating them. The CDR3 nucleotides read TGTGCCAGCAGTTTATGGGCGGACAGAAACCCCCCGTTAAACTATGGCTACACCTTC. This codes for CASSLWADRNPPLNYGYTF.

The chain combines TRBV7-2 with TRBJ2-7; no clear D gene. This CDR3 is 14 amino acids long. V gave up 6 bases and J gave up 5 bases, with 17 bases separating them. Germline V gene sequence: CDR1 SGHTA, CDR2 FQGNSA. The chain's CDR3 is CASSWPGFYHEQYF. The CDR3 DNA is TGTGCCAGCAGTTGGCCAGGATTTTACCACGAGCAGTACTTC.

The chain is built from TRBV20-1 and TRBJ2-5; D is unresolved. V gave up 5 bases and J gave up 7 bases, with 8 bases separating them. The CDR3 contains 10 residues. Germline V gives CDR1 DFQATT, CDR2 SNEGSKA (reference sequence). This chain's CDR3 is CSASPGTQYF. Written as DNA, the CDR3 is TGCAGTGCTTCGCCGGGGACCCAGTACTTC.

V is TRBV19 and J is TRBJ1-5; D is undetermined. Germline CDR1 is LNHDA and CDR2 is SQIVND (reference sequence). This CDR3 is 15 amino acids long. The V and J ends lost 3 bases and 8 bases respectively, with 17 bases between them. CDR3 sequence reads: CASSIPWHYKEPQHF. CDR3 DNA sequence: TGTGCCAGTAGTATCCCTTGGCACTATAAGGAGCCCCAGCATTTT.